The 10 T cell receptor beta chains given below trace back to one sample, sequenced in a study of T cell responses to AZD1222 COVID-19 vaccine. Measured with immunoSEQ multiplex PCR; TCRdb has only the in-frame clones, and not every one. The data contain some 130,000 clones, about 89% of them seen just once; the ten biggest clones take up approximately 8.8%. The sequenced sample was peripheral blood, obtained 28 days after the second AZD1222 dose. These TCRs come from an adult who received the AZD1222 COVID-19 vaccine.

The chain links TRBV30 to TRBJ1-3; D call uncertain. Trimming took off 3 bases at V and 1 base at J, with 4 bases between the two ends. The germline V gene has CDR1 GTSNPN and CDR2 SVGIG (reference sequence). CDR3 size: 12 residues. The CDR3 reads CAWRGSGNTIYF. The CDR3 bases are TGTGCCTGGAGGGGTTCTGGAAACACCATATATTTT.

CDR3 coding DNA: TGCAGCGTGCCTGCCCGTGGGACTAGCGGGAGGGTCGGTCCCGGGGAGCTGTTTTTT. Protein: CSVPARGTSGRVGPGELFF. This chain uses TRBV29-1 with TRBJ2-2, with 16 bases aligning to TRBD2. The V segment lost 6 bases and the J segment 6 bases; nucleotides outside the gene matches: 16. The CDR3 sequence is 19 residues long. Looked up from germline, CDR1 is SQVTM and CDR2 is ANQGSEA.

This chain uses TRBV27 with TRBJ1-6; no clear D. Germline V lookup: CDR1 MNHEY, CDR2 SMNVEV (reference sequence). Trimming took 1 base from V and 11 from J, leaving 12 bases between them. This CDR3 is built from 14 residues. In DNA, the CDR3 is TGTGCCAGCAGTTTATTAGGGCAGGTTCCACCCCTCCACTTT. As protein: CASSLLGQVPPLHF.

The rearrangement links TRBV4-2 to TRBJ2-1, with TRBD1 matching 9 bases. Germline V gene data show CDR1 as LGHNA and CDR2 as YNFKEQ. Trimming cost V 4 bases and J 7 bases; bases outside gene matches: 5. The CDR3 extends over 14 amino acids. This chain's CDR3 is CASSPPDRGNEQFF. CDR3 bases: TGTGCCAGCAGCCCACCCGACAGGGGGAATGAGCAGTTCTTC.

V is TRBV19 and J is TRBJ2-6, with 7 bases identical to TRBD2. V lost 6 bases to trimming and J lost 0 bases; unmatched junction nucleotides: 14. The V gene's germline CDR1 is LNHDA and CDR2 SQIVND (reference sequence). The CDR3 spans 19 residues. CDR3 protein: CASSPMVGRDRSGANVLTF. The CDR3 coding sequence is TGTGCCAGTAGCCCGATGGTGGGGAGGGACCGCTCTGGGGCCAACGTCCTGACTTTC.

The chain recombines TRBV2 with TRBJ1-6; D may be TRBD1 (5 bases). The length of the CDR3 is 14 residues. V shed 7 bases and J shed 14 bases, with 21 bases lying between them. Germline V gene sequence: CDR1 SNHLY, CDR2 FYNNEI. CDR3 in amino acids: CASKSRTGEGSLHF. In nucleotides, the CDR3 is TGTGCCAGCAAGAGTAGAACAGGAGAAGGGTCCCTCCACTTT.

V is TRBV6-1 and J is TRBJ1-1; 7 nucleotides agree with TRBD1. The CDR3 runs to 15 residues. Germline CDR1 is MNHNS and CDR2 is SASEGT. Trimming at V came to 2 bases and at J to 3 bases, leaving 6 bases not matched to a gene. The CDR3 nucleotides read TGTGCCAGCAGTGAATTGAGGGGGCCGGACACTGAAGCTTTCTTT. Encoded protein: CASSELRGPDTEAFF.

V is TRBV2 and J is TRBJ1-1; tentatively, D is TRBD1 (6 bases). The CDR3 contains 15 residues. V lost 5 bases, J lost 2 bases, and 15 bases lay in between. The V gene's germline CDR1 is SNHLY and CDR2 FYNNEI. The CDR3 reads CASSYSRTDNTEAFF. The DNA for the CDR3 is TGTGCCAGCAGTTACAGTAGGACAGATAACACTGAAGCTTTCTTT.

The chain combines TRBV3-1 (or the pseudogene TRBV3-2) with TRBJ1-2; possible D gene TRBD1, 6 bases. Per the germline V gene, CDR1 is LGHDT and CDR2 is YNNKEL (reference sequence). Trimming removed 3 bases at V and 5 bases at J, with 16 bases between. The CDR3 sequence is 15 residues long. The CDR3 coding sequence is TGTGCCAGCAGCCACCACAGGGTCGGACCGTATGGCTACACCTTC. Its translation: CASSHHRVGPYGYTF.

This chain connects TRBV5-4 to TRBJ2-1, with 13 bases aligning to TRBD2. The CDR3 has 16 amino acids. Germline V gene data show CDR1 as SGHNT and CDR2 as YYREEE (reference sequence). The V and J ends lost 1 base and 6 bases, in that order; junction bases with no gene match: 4. The CDR3, as DNA: TGTGCCAGCAGCTTGCCGGGACTAGCGGGAAGCAATGAGCAGTTCTTC. This codes for CASSLPGLAGSNEQFF.